This TCR beta chain was documented in a study of T cell responses to AZD1222 COVID-19 vaccine. This CDR3 has 17 residues. The germline gives CDR1 MNHEY, CDR2 SVGEGT. Trimming shortened V by 2 bases and J by 1 base, and 17 bases separated the two germline ends. Profiling relied on immunoSEQ multiplex PCR, and the TCRdb table lists in-frame clones only, not all of them. The sample has around 130,000 clones, 91% seen once. The chain is built from TRBV6-2 or TRBV6-3 and TRBJ1-1, with TRBD1 as a possible D gene (6 bases). This sequence was found in an adult who received the AZD1222 COVID-19 vaccine. The material sequenced was peripheral blood, taken 28 days after the second AZD1222 dose. CDR3 loop: CASSYGGAPGPNTEAFF. The CDR3 nucleotides read TGTGCCAGCAGTTACGGGGGGGCACCAGGGCCGAACACTGAAGCTTTCTTT.